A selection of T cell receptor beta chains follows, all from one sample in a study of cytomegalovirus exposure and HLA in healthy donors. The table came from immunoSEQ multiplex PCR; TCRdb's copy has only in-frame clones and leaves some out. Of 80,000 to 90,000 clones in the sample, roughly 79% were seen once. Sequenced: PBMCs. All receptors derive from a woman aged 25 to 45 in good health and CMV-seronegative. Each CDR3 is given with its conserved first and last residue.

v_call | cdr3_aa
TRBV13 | CASSLWPYEQYF
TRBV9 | CASSVAGGGEGNGYTF
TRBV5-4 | CASSSMGGTNEKLFF
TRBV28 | CASSFPQGTDTQYF
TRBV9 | CASSDQISGLVTDTQYF
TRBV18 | CASSPRHYPLRNTIYF
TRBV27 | CASSLAGTYGYTF
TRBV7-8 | CASSVRAGQGLAGGRSSYEQYF
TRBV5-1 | CASSLGLGRGTEAFF
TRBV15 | CATSTTDRFYNEQFF